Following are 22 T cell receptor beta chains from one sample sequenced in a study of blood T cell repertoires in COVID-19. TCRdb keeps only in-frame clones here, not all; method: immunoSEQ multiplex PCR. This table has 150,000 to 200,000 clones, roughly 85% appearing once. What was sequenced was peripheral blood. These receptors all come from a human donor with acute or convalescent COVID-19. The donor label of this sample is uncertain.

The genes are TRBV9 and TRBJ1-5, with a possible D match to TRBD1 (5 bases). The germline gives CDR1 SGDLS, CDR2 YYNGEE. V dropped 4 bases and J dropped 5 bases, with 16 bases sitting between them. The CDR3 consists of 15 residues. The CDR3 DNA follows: TGTGCCAGCAGCCCCCGGGGGAGGGGTGATCAGCCCCAGCATTTT. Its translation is CASSPRGRGDQPQHF.

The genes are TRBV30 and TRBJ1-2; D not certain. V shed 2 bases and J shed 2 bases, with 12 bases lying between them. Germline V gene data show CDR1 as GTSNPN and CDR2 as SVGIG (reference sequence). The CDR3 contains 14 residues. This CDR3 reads CAWSRRRENYGYTF. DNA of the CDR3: TGTGCCTGGAGTAGGAGGAGGGAGAACTATGGCTACACCTTC.

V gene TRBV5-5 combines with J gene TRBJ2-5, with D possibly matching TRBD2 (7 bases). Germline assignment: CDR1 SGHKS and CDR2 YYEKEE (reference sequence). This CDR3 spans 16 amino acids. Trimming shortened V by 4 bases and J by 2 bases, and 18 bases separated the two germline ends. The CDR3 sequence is CASSPTPGGGQETQYF. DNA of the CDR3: TGTGCCAGCAGCCCAACCCCGGGGGGCGGGCAAGAGACCCAGTACTTC.

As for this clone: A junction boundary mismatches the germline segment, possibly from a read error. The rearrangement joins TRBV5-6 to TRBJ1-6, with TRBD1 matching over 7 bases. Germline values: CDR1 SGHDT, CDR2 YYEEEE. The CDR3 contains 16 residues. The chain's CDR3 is CASRLGTVSYNSPLHF. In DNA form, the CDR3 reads TGTGCCAGCAGGTTGGGGACAGTCTCCTATAATTCACCCCTCCACTTT.

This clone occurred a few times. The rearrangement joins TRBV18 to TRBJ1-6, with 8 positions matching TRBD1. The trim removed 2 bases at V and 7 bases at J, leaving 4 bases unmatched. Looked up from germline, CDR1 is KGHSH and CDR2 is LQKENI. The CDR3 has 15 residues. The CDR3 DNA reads TGTGCCAGCTCACCAGTAAACAGGGGGAATTCACCCCTCCACTTT. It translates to CASSPVNRGNSPLHF.

CDR3 region: CASSVYRGSGYTF. The CDR3 coding sequence is TGTGCCAGCAGCGTATACAGGGGGAGCGGCTACACCTTC. V is TRBV9 and J is TRBJ1-2; 8 bases line up with TRBD1. Trimming took 1 base from V and 8 from J; bases not matched to a gene: 4. The CDR3 totals 13 residues. CDR1 and CDR2 (germline): SGDLS, YYNGEE.

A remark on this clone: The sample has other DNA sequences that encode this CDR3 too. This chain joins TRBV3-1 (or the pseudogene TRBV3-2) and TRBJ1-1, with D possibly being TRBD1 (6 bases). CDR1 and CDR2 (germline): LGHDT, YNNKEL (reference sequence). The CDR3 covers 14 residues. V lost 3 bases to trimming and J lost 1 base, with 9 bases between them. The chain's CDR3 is CASSQPQGNTEAFF. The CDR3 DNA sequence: TGTGCCAGCAGCCAGCCACAGGGGAACACTGAAGCTTTCTTT.

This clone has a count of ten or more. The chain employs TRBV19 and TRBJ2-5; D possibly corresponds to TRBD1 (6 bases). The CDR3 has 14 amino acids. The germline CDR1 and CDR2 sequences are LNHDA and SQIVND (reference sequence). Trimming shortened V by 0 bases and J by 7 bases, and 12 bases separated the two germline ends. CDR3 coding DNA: TGTGCCAGTAGTATAGATTCAGGGGTAGGGACCCAGTACTTC. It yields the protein CASSIDSGVGTQYF. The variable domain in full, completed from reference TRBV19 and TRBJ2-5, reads DGGITQSPKYLFRKEGQNVTLSCEQNLNHDAMYWYRQDPGQGLRLIYYSQIVNDFQKGDIAEGYSVSREKKESFPLTVTSAQKNPTAFYLCASSIDSGVGTQYFGPGTRLLVL.

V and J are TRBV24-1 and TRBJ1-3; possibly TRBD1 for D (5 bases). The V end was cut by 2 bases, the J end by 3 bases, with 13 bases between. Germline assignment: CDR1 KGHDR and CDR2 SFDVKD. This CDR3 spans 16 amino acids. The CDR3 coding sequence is TGTGCCACCAGTGATTCTGACAGTGAGTTTGGAAACACCATATATTTT. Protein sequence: CATSDSDSEFGNTIYF.

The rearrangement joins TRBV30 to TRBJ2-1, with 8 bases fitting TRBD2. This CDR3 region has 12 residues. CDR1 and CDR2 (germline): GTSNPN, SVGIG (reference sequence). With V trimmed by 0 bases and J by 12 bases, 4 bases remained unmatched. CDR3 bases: TGTGCCTGGAGTGTTGGTAGCGGGGCGCAGTTCTTC. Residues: CAWSVGSGAQFF. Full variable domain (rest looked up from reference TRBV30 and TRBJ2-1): SQTIHQWPATLVQPVGSPLSLECTVEGTSNPNLYWYRQAAGRGLQLLFYSVGIGQISSEVPQNLSASRPQDRQFILSSKKLLLSDSGFYLCAWSVGSGAQFFGPGTRLTVL.

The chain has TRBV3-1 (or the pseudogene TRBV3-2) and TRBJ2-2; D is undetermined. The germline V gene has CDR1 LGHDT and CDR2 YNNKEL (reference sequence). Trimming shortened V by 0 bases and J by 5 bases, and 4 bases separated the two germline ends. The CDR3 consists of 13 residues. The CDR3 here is CASSQELTGELFF. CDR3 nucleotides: TGTGCCAGCAGCCAAGAATTAACCGGGGAGCTGTTTTTT.

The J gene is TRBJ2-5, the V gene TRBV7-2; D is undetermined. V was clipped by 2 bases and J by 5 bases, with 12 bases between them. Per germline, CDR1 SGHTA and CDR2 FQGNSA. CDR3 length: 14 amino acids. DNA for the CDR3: TGTGCCAGCAGCTTAAGATACAATCAGGAGACCCAGTACTTC. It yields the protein CASSLRYNQETQYF.

CDR3 sequence reads: CASSPTGLKRTSQHF. CDR3 DNA sequence: TGTGCCAGCAGTCCCACGGGACTCAAGCGCACGTCCCAGCATTTT. The chain links TRBV27 to TRBJ1-5, with D possibly TRBD1 on 5 matching bases. Between the trimmed V and J ends, which lost 5 bases and 11 bases, there was a span of 22 bases. The V gene's germline CDR1 is MNHEY and CDR2 SMNVEV (reference sequence). CDR3 length equals 15 residues.

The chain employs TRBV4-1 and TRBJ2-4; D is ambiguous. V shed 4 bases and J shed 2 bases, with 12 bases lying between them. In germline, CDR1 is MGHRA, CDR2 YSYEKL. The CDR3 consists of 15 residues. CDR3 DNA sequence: TGCGCCAGCAGCCCCGGGTTCTTCTCCAAAAACATTCAGTACTTC. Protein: CASSPGFFSKNIQYF.

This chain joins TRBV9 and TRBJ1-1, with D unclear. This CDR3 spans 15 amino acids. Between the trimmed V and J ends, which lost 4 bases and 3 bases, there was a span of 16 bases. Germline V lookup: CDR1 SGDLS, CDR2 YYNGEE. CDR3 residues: CASSPLWQAHTEAFF. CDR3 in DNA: TGTGCCAGCAGCCCCCTTTGGCAGGCACACACTGAAGCTTTCTTT.

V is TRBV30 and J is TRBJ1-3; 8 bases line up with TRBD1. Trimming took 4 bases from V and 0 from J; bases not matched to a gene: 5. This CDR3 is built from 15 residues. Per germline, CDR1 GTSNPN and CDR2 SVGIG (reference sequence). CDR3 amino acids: CAWKPGGLSGNTIYF. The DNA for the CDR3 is TGTGCCTGGAAACCAGGGGGCCTCTCTGGAAACACCATATATTTT.

CDR3 DNA: TGTGCCATCGGTCTAGCGGGGGGAAATGAGCAGTTCTTC. Protein: CAIGLAGGNEQFF. The chain uses TRBV10-3 and TRBJ2-1; 11 bases fit TRBD2. The junction had 4 bases not matched to a gene; V was cut back by 8 bases and J by 7 bases. This CDR3 has 13 residues. Germline-derived CDR1 and CDR2 are ENHRY and SYGVKD.

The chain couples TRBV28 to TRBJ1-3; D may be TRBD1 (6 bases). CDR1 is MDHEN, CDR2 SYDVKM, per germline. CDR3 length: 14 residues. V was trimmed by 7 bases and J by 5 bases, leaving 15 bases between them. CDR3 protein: CASTKGGDRNTIYF. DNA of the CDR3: TGTGCCAGCACCAAAGGGGGGGATAGAAACACCATATATTTT.

The CDR3 DNA sequence: TGTGCCAGCAGCTTAGTCGGGCGGGGGGAACCCACAGATACGCAGTATTTT. Translation gives CASSLVGRGEPTDTQYF. The chain uses TRBV7-6 and TRBJ2-3; 8 positions match TRBD2. With 1 base clipped from V and 2 bases from J, the junction kept 8 bases outside the gene matches. The germline V gene encodes CDR1 SGHVS and CDR2 FNYEAQ. This CDR3 contains 17 residues.

The CDR3: CASSHSPTGSYEQYF. The CDR3 coding sequence is TGCGCCAGCAGCCATTCCCCGACAGGGAGTTACGAGCAGTACTTC. The chain is built from TRBV4-1 and TRBJ2-7; 7 nucleotides match TRBD1. Germline V gene data show CDR1 as MGHRA and CDR2 as YSYEKL. With V trimmed by 3 bases and J by 4 bases, 9 bases remained unmatched. CDR3 size: 15 residues.

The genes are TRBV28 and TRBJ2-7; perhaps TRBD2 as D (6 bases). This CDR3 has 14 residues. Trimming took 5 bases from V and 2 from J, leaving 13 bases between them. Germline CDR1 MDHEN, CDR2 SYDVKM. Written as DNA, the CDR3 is TGTGCCAGCAGTCAGACTAGAACAACCTACGAGCAGTACTTC. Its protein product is CASSQTRTTYEQYF.

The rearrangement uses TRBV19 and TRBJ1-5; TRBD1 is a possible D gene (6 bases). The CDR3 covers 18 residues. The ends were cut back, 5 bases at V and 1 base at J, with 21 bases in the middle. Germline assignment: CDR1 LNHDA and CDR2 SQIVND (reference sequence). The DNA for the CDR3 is TGTGCCAGTAGTTCCCCCGGGGGGGCCGCACGGAGCAATCAGCCCCAGCATTTT. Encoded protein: CASSSPGGAARSNQPQHF.